Listed below are T cell receptor beta chains from one sample, sequenced in a study of T cell responses to AZD1222 COVID-19 vaccine. Sequencing was performed with immunoSEQ multiplex PCR; in TCRdb, only in-frame clones are kept and a portion is missing. The data contain some 96,000 clones, around nine tenths of them singletons. The sequences come from peripheral blood, collected on day 0 of AZD1222 vaccination. These receptor sequences come from an adult in good health. CDR3s include the opening cysteine and the closing phenylalanine or tryptophan. Clone size is given for some rows only: seen once, a few or many times, or a class if the clone is expanded.

clone_size v_call cdr3_aa
- TRBV7-3 CASSLSRSSYNEQFF
- TRBV2 CASSDISGRWGISSYEQYF
- TRBV28 CASSLSGRYYNEQFF
- TRBV25-1 CASSESWGQDREKLFF
- TRBV28 CASSRLAISDEQFF
- TRBV28 CASSSSGGALQPQHF
- TRBV5-1 CASSLRQGRTEAFF
- TRBV6-5 CASSYGRTGLYGYTF
- TRBV6-6 CASSYSRSPLHF
- TRBV30 CAWSVEGALRQPQHF
- TRBV6-1 CASLGEGNTEAFF
- TRBV29-1 CSAHAPSLTGTEAFF
many TRBV19 CASSIGTGNEQYF
- TRBV28 CASSSRTSGVNTGELFF
- TRBV28 CASSLGDHTFYGYTF
- TRBV21-1 CASSKGHSYNEQFF